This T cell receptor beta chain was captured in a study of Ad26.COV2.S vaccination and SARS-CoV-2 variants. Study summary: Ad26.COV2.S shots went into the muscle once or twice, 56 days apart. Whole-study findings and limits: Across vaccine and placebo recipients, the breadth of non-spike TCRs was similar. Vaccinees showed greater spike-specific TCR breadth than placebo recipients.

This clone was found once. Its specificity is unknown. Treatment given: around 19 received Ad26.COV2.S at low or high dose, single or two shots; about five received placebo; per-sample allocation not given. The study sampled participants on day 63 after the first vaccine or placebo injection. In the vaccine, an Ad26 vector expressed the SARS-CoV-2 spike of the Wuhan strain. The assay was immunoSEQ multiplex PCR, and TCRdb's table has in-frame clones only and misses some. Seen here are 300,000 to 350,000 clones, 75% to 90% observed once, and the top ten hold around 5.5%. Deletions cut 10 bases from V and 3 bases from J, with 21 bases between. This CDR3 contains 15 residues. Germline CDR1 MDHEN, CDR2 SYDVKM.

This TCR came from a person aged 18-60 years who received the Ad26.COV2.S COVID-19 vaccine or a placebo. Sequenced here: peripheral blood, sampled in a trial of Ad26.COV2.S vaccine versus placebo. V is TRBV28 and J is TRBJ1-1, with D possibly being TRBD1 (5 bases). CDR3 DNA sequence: TGTGCCACGAAATTGGGGCAGGGTGGGTACACTGAAGCTTTCTTT. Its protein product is CATKLGQGGYTEAFF.